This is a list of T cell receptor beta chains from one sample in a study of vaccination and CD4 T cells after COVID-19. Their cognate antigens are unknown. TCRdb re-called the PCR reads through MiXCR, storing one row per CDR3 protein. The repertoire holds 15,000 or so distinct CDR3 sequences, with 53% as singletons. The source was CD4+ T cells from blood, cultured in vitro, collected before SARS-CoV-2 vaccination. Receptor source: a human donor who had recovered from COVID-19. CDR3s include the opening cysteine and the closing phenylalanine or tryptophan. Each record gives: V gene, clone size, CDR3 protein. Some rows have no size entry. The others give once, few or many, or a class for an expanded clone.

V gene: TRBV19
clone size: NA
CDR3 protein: CATLDRANIQYF

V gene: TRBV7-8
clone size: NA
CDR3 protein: CASSIRLADIYEQYF

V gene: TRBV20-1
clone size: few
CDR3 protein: CSAREIQGSYNSPLHF

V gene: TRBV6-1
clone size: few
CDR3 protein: CASRTGGGRTYEQYF

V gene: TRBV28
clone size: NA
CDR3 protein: CASRTQDRRANYGYTF

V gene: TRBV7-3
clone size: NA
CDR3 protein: CASRRDPGVKSSEAFF

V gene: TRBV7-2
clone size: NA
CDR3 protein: CASSLINEQFF

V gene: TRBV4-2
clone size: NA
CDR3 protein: CASSLQDRSSTDTQYF

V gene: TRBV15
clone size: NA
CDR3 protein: CATSRNGRAEQETQYF

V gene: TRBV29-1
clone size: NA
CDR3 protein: CSVEGASGGALTTDTQYF

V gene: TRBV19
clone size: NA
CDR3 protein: CASSIGNQETQYF

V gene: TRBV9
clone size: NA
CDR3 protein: CASSVGSSPDNSPLHF

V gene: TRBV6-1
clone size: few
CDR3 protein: CASSEWRDYGYTF